What follows are 26 T cell receptor beta chains derived from one specimen sequenced in a study of CD8+ T cells in alopecia areata. Following extraction, RNA underwent reverse transcription to cDNA, which served as the sequencing template. Method: immunoSEQ multiplex PCR; TCRdb's copy keeps in-frame clones and lacks some. The table has under 350,000 clones, 55% to 75% seen once. Treatment described: oral pan-JAK inhibitor, 5-10 mg twice daily. The input for sequencing was CD4+ T cells sorted from blood, taken at week 24, from a patient treated with tofacitinib. These receptors came from a human donor with alopecia areata.

This clone was seen at least ten times. This chain joins TRBV6-5 and TRBJ2-2; 16 bases agree with TRBD2. Trimming cost V 2 bases and J 13 bases; bases outside gene matches: 4. Germline CDR1 reads MNHEY; CDR2 reads SVGAGI. The CDR3 sequence is 15 residues long. CDR3 in DNA: TGTGCCAGCAGTTACGGGACTAGCGGGAGGGTTACGCTGTTTTTT. The encoded protein is CASSYGTSGRVTLFF.

This clone was observed at least ten times. The same CDR3 can be traced to other DNA sequences in this sample. The V call is TRBV5-1, the J call TRBJ2-6; tentatively, D is TRBD1 (5 bases). Between the trimmed V and J ends, which lost 2 bases and 0 bases, there was a span of 6 bases. The CDR3 extends over 15 amino acids. Per the germline V gene, CDR1 is SGHRS and CDR2 is YFSETQ. As DNA, the CDR3 is TGCGCCAGCAGCTTAGACAGCTCTGGGGCCAACGTCCTGACTTTC. Encoded protein: CASSLDSSGANVLTF.

This chain uses TRBV2 with TRBJ2-7, with 7 bases lining up with TRBD1. After removal of 6 bases from V and 6 bases from J, the junction contained 14 bases not matched to a gene. Per the germline V gene, CDR1 is SNHLY and CDR2 is FYNNEI. This CDR3 is 15 amino acids long. The CDR3 reads CASRTWDRSASEQYF. The CDR3 nucleotides are TGTGCCAGCAGAACATGGGACAGAAGCGCCTCCGAGCAGTACTTC.

The chain uses TRBV18 and TRBJ2-5; tentatively, D is TRBD1 (5 bases). Germline V gene lookup returns CDR1 KGHSH and CDR2 LQKENI. This CDR3 has 14 residues. The V gene lost 2 bases and the J gene lost 5 bases, with 12 bases spanning the gap. CDR3 loop: CASSPAGLVETQYF. In DNA form, the CDR3 reads TGTGCCAGCTCACCAGCAGGGTTGGTGGAGACCCAGTACTTC.

V and J are TRBV27 and TRBJ1-1; D uncertain. The CDR3 is made up of 13 amino acids. Trimming took off 8 bases at V and 1 base at J, with 11 bases between the two ends. Looked up from germline, CDR1 is MNHEY and CDR2 is SMNVEV (reference sequence). DNA for the CDR3: TGTGCCAGCGGATACAAGGAGAACACTGAAGCTTTCTTT. Residues: CASGYKENTEAFF.

The chain recombines TRBV5-6 with TRBJ2-7; D might be TRBD1 or TRBD2, each matching 5 bases. Germline CDR1 is SGHDT and CDR2 is YYEEEE. V lost 4 bases to trimming and J lost 0 bases, with 11 bases between them. This CDR3 is built from 14 residues. The CDR3 region is CASSGGFHSYEQYF. DNA for the CDR3: TGTGCCAGCAGCGGGGGATTTCACTCCTACGAGCAGTACTTC. Filled out from reference TRBV5-6 and TRBJ2-7, the complete variable domain reads DAGVTQSPTHLIKTRGQQVTLRCSPKSGHDTVSWYQQALGQGPQFIFQYYEEEERQRGNFPDRFSGHQFPNYSSELNVNALLLGDSALYLCASSGGFHSYEQYFGPGTRLTVT.

V and J are TRBV19 and TRBJ2-5, with D maybe TRBD2 (5 bases). Trimming took off 3 bases at V and 5 bases at J, with 10 bases between the two ends. The CDR3 is 13 amino acids. Germline assignment: CDR1 LNHDA and CDR2 SQIVND (reference sequence). CDR3 in amino acids: CASSINSGETQYF. The DNA for the CDR3 is TGTGCCAGTAGTATTAACTCGGGGGAGACCCAGTACTTC.

This clone was seen a few times. The chain's CDR3 is CASRTGRDSPLHF. The CDR3 DNA reads TGTGCCAGCAGGACAGGGAGGGATTCACCCCTCCACTTT. This chain links TRBV2 with TRBJ1-6, with 7 bases identical to TRBD1. The germline CDR1 and CDR2 sequences are SNHLY and FYNNEI. The J segment lost 8 bases and the V segment lost 6 bases, leaving 4 bases of the junction unmatched. The CDR3 has 13 amino acids. The variable domain in full, completed from reference TRBV2 and TRBJ1-6, reads EPEVTQTPSHQVTQMGQEVILRCVPISNHLYFYWYRQILGQKVEFLVSFYNNEISEKSEIFDDQFSVERPDGSNFTLKIRSTKLEDSAMYFCASRTGRDSPLHFGNGTRLTVT.

There are a few counts of this clone. V usage is TRBV4-2 and J usage is TRBJ1-2, with D uncertain. Germline V CDR1 and CDR2: LGHNA, YNFKEQ. The V gene lost 4 bases and the J gene lost 2 bases, with 14 bases spanning the gap. This CDR3 has 15 residues. The CDR3 coding sequence is TGTGCCAGCAGCCTACCTGAGGGAACGAACTATGGCTACACCTTC. Residues: CASSLPEGTNYGYTF.

As DNA, the CDR3 is TGTGCCACCAGCAGAGATGGCGGATTCACTACCTACGAGCAGTACTTC. It is translated as CATSRDGGFTTYEQYF. The chain combines TRBV15 with TRBJ2-5, with D unclear. The J call is doubtful: the DNA matches TRBJ2-7 better. There are 16 residues in the CDR3. Germline V gene data show CDR1 as LNHNV and CDR2 as YYDKDF (reference sequence).

V is TRBV30 and J is TRBJ1-3; D remains unclear. The CDR3 contains 11 residues. V was pared by 3 bases and J by 7 bases, with 7 bases between. Per the germline V gene, CDR1 is GTSNPN and CDR2 is SVGIG (reference sequence). CDR3 DNA sequence: TGTGCCTGGAGACTCGGTAACACCATATATTTT. Its protein is CAWRLGNTIYF.

V is TRBV29-1 and J is TRBJ1-1; D is unresolved. Looked up from germline, CDR1 is SQVTM and CDR2 is ANQGSEA. V was cut by 3 bases and J by 7 bases, with 6 bases left in between. The CDR3 spans 10 residues. In nucleotides, the CDR3 is TGCAGCGTTGACGAGGTTGAAGCTTTCTTT. It is translated as CSVDEVEAFF.

The rearrangement joins TRBV30 to TRBJ2-7, with 8 nucleotides matching TRBD1. Per germline, CDR1 GTSNPN and CDR2 SVGIG (reference sequence). The CDR3 runs to 13 residues. J lost 2 bases, V lost 4 bases, and 4 bases had no gene match. CDR3 nucleotides: TGTGCCTGGACCAGGGGGCTCCCCTACGAGCAGTACTTC. Residues: CAWTRGLPYEQYF.

The V gene is TRBV27, the J gene TRBJ1-1, with D possibly being TRBD1 (5 bases). Germline V lookup: CDR1 MNHEY, CDR2 SMNVEV (reference sequence). This CDR3 is built from 11 residues. Between the trimmed V and J ends, which lost 6 bases and 5 bases, there was a span of 7 bases. The DNA of the CDR3 is TGTGCCAGCAGCCAGGGAACTGAAGCTTTCTTT. Translation: CASSQGTEAFF.

The CDR3, as DNA: TGTGCCACCCTAGGACAGAGAGATATCTATGGCTACACCTTC. It codes for CATLGQRDIYGYTF. The rearrangement joins TRBV6-1 to TRBJ1-2; a possible D gene is TRBD1 (6 bases). Trimming cost V 10 bases and J 4 bases, with 19 bases left between them. The CDR3 sequence is 14 residues long. CDR1 MNHNS and CDR2 SASEGT come from the germline V gene.

The chain couples TRBV27 to TRBJ2-7; TRBD1 agrees at 7 bases. Unmatched junction bases numbered 21, after V lost 4 bases and J lost 3 bases. The CDR3 sequence is 19 residues long. CDR1 and CDR2 from the germline V gene are MNHEY and SMNVEV (reference sequence). CDR3 protein: CASSSLIPRQGTLGYEQYF. CDR3 DNA: TGTGCCAGCAGTTCGCTGATCCCTCGACAGGGTACCCTTGGCTACGAGCAGTACTTC.

The chain recombines TRBV2 with TRBJ1-2; D is unresolved. The CDR3 runs to 14 residues. The V end was cut by 0 bases, the J end by 12 bases, with 17 bases between. Germline values: CDR1 SNHLY, CDR2 FYNNEI. The CDR3: CASSEALSPYHHTF. CDR3 DNA: TGTGCCAGCAGTGAAGCTTTAAGTCCTTACCACCACACCTTC.

The V gene is TRBV7-2, the J gene TRBJ1-1; D remains ambiguous. From germline, CDR1 is SGHTA and CDR2 FQGNSA. The CDR3 sequence is 13 residues long. Trimming took off 5 bases at V and 0 bases at J, with 7 bases between the two ends. The CDR3 region is CASSLSLNTEAFF. The CDR3 region has the DNA TGTGCCAGCAGCCTCAGTTTGAACACTGAAGCTTTCTTT.

The chain joins TRBV30 to TRBJ1-4; tentatively, D is TRBD1 (6 bases). V shed 0 bases and J shed 16 bases, with 12 bases lying between them. CDR1 and CDR2 (germline): GTSNPN, SVGIG (reference sequence). The CDR3 extends over 11 amino acids. The CDR3 DNA sequence: TGTGCCTGGAGTGTCGCGGGACAAGGGTTTTTT. Its translation is CAWSVAGQGFF.

The J gene is TRBJ1-2, the V gene TRBV29-1, with TRBD1 as a possible D gene (5 bases). Per germline, CDR1 SQVTM and CDR2 ANQGSEA. This CDR3 has 14 amino acids. Trimming took 6 bases from V and 0 from J, leaving 14 bases between them. This CDR3 is CSVLRDGSNYGYTF. The CDR3 DNA reads as TGCAGCGTCCTCCGGGACGGCTCTAACTATGGCTACACCTTC.

J is TRBJ1-5 and V is TRBV2, with 8 bases identical to TRBD1. This CDR3 is built from 15 residues. The ends lost 4 bases at V and 8 bases at J; junction bases unmatched: 10. Germline CDR1 reads SNHLY; CDR2 reads FYNNEI. For the CDR3, the DNA is TGTGCCAGCAGTGGTCCAGGACAGGGAGAGGAGCCCCAGCATTTT. This sequence encodes CASSGPGQGEEPQHF.

In this sample, this clone turned up once. This chain joins TRBV4-1 and TRBJ1-1, with D possibly TRBD1 on 5 matching bases. CDR1 and CDR2 (germline): MGHRA, YSYEKL. Trimming left V 8 bases short and J 8 bases short, with 27 bases between. The CDR3 covers 16 residues. This CDR3 is CASHNLARDARTEAFF. As DNA, the CDR3 is TGCGCCAGCCACAATCTGGCCCGGGACGCCAGAACAGAAGCTTTCTTT.

This clone has a single count. The rearrangement links TRBV7-2 to TRBJ2-7; D might be TRBD1 (5 bases). Germline V CDR1 and CDR2: SGHTA, FQGNSA. Deletions cut 5 bases from V and 7 bases from J, with 18 bases between. CDR3 length equals 14 residues. CDR3 residues: CASSRTRDIREQYF. The CDR3 coding sequence is TGTGCCAGCAGCCGGACCAGGGATATCAGGGAGCAGTACTTC.

There are a few counts of this clone. The genes are TRBV15 and TRBJ1-5, with 8 bases fitting TRBD1. V lost 1 base, J lost 1 base, and 6 bases stayed unmatched. Germline V gives CDR1 LNHNV, CDR2 YYDKDF (reference sequence). This CDR3 is 17 amino acids long. CDR3 sequence reads: CATSRGDRTGSNQPQHF. CDR3 nucleotides: TGTGCCACCAGCAGAGGCGACCGGACAGGGAGCAATCAGCCCCAGCATTTT.

The rearrangement links TRBV7-2 to TRBJ2-4; tentative D call: TRBD2 (6 bases). The V end was cut by 5 bases, the J end by 1 base, with 18 bases between. Germline assignment: CDR1 SGHTA and CDR2 FQGNSA. The CDR3 loop spans 17 amino acids. As DNA, the CDR3 is TGTGCCAGCAGCCTTATGGGGCGGGGTTCGGCCAAAAACATTCAGTACTTC. It encodes CASSLMGRGSAKNIQYF.

The chain carries TRBV10-3 and TRBJ1-2; 10 nucleotides agree with TRBD1. The V segment lost 10 bases and the J segment 0 bases; nucleotides outside the gene matches: 8. The CDR3 length is 15 residues. The germline gives CDR1 ENHRY, CDR2 SYGVKD. CDR3 bases: TGTGCCACCCGGGACAGGGGTGGTCCTAACTATGGCTACACCTTC. Translated, it gives CATRDRGGPNYGYTF.